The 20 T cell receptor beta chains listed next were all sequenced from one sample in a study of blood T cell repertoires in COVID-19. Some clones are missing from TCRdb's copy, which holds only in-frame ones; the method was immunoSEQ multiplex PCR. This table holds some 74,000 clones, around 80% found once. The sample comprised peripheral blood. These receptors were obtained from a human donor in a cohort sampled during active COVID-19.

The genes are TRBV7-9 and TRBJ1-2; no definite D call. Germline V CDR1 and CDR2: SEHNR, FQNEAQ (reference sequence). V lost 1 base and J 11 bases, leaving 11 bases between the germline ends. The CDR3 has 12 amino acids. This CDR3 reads CASSLGQRGYTF. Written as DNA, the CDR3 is TGTGCCAGCAGCTTAGGGCAGAGAGGGTACACCTTC.

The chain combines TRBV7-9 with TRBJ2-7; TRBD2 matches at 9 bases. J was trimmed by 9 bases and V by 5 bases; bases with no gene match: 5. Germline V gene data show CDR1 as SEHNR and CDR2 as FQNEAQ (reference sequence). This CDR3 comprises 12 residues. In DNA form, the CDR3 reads TGTGCCAGCAGCCACCCAGCGGGGGGGCAGTACGTC. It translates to CASSHPAGGQYV.

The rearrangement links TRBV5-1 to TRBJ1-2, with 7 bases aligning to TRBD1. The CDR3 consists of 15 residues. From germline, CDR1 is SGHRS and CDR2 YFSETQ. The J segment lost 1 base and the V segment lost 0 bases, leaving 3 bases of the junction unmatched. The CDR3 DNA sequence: TGCGCCAGCAGCTTGGCCGCAGGGGGTAACTATGGCTACACCTTC. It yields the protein CASSLAAGGNYGYTF.

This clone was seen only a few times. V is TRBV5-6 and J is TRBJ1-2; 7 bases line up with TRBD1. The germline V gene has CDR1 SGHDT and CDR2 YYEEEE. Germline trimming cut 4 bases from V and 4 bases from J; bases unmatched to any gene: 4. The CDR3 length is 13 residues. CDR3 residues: CASSEDRTYGYTF. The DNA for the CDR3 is TGTGCCAGCAGCGAGGACAGGACCTATGGCTACACCTTC.

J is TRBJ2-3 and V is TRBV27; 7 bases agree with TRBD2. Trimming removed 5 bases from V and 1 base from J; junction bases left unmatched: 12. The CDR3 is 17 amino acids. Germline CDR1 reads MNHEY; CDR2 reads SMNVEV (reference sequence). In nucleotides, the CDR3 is TGTGCCAGCAGTCCGAGGGCCCGGGGGGTACGCACAGATACGCAGTATTTT. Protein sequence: CASSPRARGVRTDTQYF.

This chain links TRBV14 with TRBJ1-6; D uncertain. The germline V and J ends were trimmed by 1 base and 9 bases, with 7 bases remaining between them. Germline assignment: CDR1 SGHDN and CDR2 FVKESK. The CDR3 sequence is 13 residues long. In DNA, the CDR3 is TGTGCCAGCAGCCAAGTAGCATTTTCACCCCTCCACTTT. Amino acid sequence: CASSQVAFSPLHF.

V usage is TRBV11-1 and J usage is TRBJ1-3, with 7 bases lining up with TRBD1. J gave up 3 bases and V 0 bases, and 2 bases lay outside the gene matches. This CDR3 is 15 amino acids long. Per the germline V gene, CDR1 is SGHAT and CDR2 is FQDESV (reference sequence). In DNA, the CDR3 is TGTGCCAGCAGCTTAGCGGGGACAGATGGAAACACCATATATTTT. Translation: CASSLAGTDGNTIYF.

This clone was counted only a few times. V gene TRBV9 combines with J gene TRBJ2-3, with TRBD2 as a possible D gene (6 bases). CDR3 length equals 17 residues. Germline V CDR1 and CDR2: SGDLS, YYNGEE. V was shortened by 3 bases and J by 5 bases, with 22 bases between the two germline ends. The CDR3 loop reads CASSAAGLRGNGDTQYF. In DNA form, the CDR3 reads TGTGCCAGCAGCGCTGCGGGACTCCGTGGCAACGGAGATACGCAGTATTTT.

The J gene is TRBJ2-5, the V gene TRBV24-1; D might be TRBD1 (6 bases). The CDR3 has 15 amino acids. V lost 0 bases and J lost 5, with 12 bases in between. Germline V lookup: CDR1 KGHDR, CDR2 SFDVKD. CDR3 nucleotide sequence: TGTGCCACCAGTGATTTGGGGGGCCTCCGGGAGACCCAGTACTTC. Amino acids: CATSDLGGLRETQYF.

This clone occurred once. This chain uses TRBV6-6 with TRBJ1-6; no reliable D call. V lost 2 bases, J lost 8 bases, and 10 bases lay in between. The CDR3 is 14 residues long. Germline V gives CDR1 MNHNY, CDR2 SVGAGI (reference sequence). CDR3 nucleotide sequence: TGTGCCAGCAGTTACGGAGGTTCGGATTCACCCCTCCACTTT. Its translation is CASSYGGSDSPLHF.

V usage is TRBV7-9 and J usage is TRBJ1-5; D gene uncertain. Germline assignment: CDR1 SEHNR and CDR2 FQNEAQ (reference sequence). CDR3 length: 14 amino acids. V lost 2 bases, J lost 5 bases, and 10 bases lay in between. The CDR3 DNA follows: TGTGCCAGCAGCTTACCTTTTCCCGATCAGCCCCAGCATTTT. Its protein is CASSLPFPDQPQHF. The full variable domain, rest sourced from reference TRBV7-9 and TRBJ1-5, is DTGVSQNPRHKITKRGQNVTFRCDPISEHNRLYWYRQTLGQGPEFLTYFQNEAQLEKSRLLSDRFSAERPKGSFSTLEIQRTEQGDSAMYLCASSLPFPDQPQHFGDGTRLSIL.

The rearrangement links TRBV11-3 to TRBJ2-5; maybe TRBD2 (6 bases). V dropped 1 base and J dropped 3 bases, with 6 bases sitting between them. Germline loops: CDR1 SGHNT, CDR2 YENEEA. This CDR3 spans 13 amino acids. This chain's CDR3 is CASSLGTKETQYF. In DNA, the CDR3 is TGTGCCAGCAGCTTAGGGACTAAAGAGACCCAGTACTTC.

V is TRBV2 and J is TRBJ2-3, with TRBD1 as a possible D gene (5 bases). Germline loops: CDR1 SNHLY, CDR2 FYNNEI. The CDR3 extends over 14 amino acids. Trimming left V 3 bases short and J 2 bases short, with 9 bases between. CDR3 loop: CASSEGRATDTQYF. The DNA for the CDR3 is TGTGCCAGCAGTGAGGGCAGGGCCACAGATACGCAGTATTTT.

The CDR3 nucleotides are TGTGCCAGCAGAGGTACAGCCAACACCGGGGAGCTGTTTTTT. This gives the protein CASRGTANTGELFF. This rearrangement joins TRBV13 to TRBJ2-2; no firm D call. V lost 6 bases and J 2 bases, leaving 10 bases between the germline ends. Germline V gene lookup returns CDR1 PRHDT and CDR2 FYEKMQ (reference sequence). The CDR3 runs to 14 residues. Complete variable domain (other parts from reference TRBV13 and TRBJ2-2): AAGVIQSPRHLIKEKRETATLKCYPIPRHDTVYWYQQGPGQDPQFLISFYEKMQSDKGSIPDRFSAQQFSDYHSELNMSSLELGDSALYFCASRGTANTGELFFGEGSRLTVL.

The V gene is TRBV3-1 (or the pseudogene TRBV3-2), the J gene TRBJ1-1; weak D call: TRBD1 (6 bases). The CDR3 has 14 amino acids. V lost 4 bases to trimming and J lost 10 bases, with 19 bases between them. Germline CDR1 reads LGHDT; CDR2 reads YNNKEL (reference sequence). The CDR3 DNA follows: TGTGCCAGCAGCCCGACGAGGGCAGGGGTTGGAGCTTTCTTT. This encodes CASSPTRAGVGAFF.

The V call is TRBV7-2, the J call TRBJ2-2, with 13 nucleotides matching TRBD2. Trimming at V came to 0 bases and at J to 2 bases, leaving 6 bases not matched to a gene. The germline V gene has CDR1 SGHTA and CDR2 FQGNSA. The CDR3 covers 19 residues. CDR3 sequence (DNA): TGTGCCAGCAGCTTAGCCCTACTAGCGGGAGGGATCAACACCGGGGAGCTGTTTTTT. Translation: CASSLALLAGGINTGELFF.

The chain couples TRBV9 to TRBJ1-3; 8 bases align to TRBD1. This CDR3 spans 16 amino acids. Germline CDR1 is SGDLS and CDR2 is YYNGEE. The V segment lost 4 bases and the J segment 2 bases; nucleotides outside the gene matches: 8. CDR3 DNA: TGTGCCAGCAGCTTCGGACAGGGTGGTGCTGGAAACACCATATATTTT. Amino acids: CASSFGQGGAGNTIYF.

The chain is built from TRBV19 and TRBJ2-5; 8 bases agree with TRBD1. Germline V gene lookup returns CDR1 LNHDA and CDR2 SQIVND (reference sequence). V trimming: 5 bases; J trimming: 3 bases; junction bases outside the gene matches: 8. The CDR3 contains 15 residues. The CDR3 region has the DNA TGTGCCAGTAGTCCGGGGACAGGAAAAGAAGAGACCCAGTACTTC. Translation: CASSPGTGKEETQYF.

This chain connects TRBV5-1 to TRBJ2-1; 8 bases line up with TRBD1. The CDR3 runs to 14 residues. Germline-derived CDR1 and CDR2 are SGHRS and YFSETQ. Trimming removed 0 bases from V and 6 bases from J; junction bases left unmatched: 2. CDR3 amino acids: CASSLGTGFNEQFF. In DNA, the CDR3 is TGCGCCAGCAGCTTGGGGACAGGGTTCAATGAGCAGTTCTTC.

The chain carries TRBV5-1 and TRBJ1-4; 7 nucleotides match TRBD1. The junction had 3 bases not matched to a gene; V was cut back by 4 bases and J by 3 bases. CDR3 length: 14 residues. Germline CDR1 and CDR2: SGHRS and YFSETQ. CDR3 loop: CASSRDRPNEKLFF. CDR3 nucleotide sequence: TGCGCCAGCAGCCGGGACAGACCTAATGAAAAACTGTTTTTT.